What follows are 20 T cell receptor beta chains derived from one specimen sequenced in a study of blood T cell repertoires in COVID-19. Here immunoSEQ multiplex PCR was the method, and the copy in TCRdb shows in-frame clones only, minus some. The data contain around 190,000 clones, 81% of them singletons. Sequencing was done on a sample of peripheral blood. These receptors were obtained from a woman in her thirties or forties with COVID-19, enrolled during active disease.

CDR3 sequence: CAWRHSGETQYF. The CDR3 DNA sequence: TGTGCCTGGAGGCATTCGGGGGAGACCCAGTACTTC. This chain links TRBV30 with TRBJ2-5; D is perhaps TRBD2 (5 bases). The V end was cut by 3 bases, the J end by 5 bases, with 10 bases between. This CDR3 is built from 12 residues. Germline assignment: CDR1 GTSNPN and CDR2 SVGIG (reference sequence). The full variable domain, completed using reference TRBV30 and TRBJ2-5, is SQTIHQWPATLVQPVGSPLSLECTVEGTSNPNLYWYRQAAGRGLQLLFYSVGIGQISSEVPQNLSASRPQDRQFILSSKKLLLSDSGFYLCAWRHSGETQYFGPGTRLLVL.

The chain uses TRBV4-1 and TRBJ1-2; TRBD1 matches 8 bases. The germline CDR1 and CDR2 sequences are MGHRA and YSYEKL. V lost 1 base and J lost 3; bases outside the gene matches: 4. This CDR3 spans 15 amino acids. CDR3 residues: CASSQGQGMDYGYTF. CDR3 sequence (DNA): TGCGCCAGCAGCCAAGGACAGGGGATGGACTATGGCTACACCTTC.

CDR3 bases: TGCGCCAGCGAAGGACAGGGGGCTGGTGGCTACACCTTC. Amino acid sequence: CASEGQGAGGYTF. This rearrangement joins TRBV10-2 to TRBJ1-2; 11 bases agree with TRBD1. CDR3 length equals 13 residues. Unmatched junction bases numbered 6, after V lost 8 bases and J lost 7 bases. The germline V gene has CDR1 WSHSY and CDR2 SAAADI.

The rearrangement uses TRBV28 and TRBJ1-5; TRBD1 matches at 10 bases. The CDR3 has 16 amino acids. Germline assignment: CDR1 MDHEN and CDR2 SYDVKM. Trimming at V came to 4 bases and at J to 6 bases, leaving 9 bases not matched to a gene. CDR3 amino acids: CASSWADRGLTQPQHF. The CDR3, as DNA: TGTGCCAGCAGTTGGGCAGACAGGGGGCTTACTCAGCCCCAGCATTTT.

This rearrangement joins TRBV14 to TRBJ1-2; D unresolved. Germline V gene data show CDR1 as SGHDN and CDR2 as FVKESK. There are 12 residues in the CDR3. V was clipped by 0 bases and J by 5 bases, with 4 bases between them. DNA of the CDR3: TGTGCCAGCAGCCAAGATCGGTATGGCTACACCTTC. This gives the protein CASSQDRYGYTF. The entire variable domain, with the rest obtained from reference TRBV14 and TRBJ1-2, is as follows: EAGVTQFPSHSVIEKGQTVTLRCDPISGHDNLYWYRRVMGKEIKFLLHFVKESKQDESGMPNNRFLAERTGGTYSTLKVQPAELEDSGVYFCASSQDRYGYTFGSGTRLTVV.

Only a few counts were recorded for this clone. The rearrangement links TRBV4-2 to TRBJ1-5, with TRBD1 matching over 11 bases. The ends lost 3 bases at V and 3 bases at J; junction bases unmatched: 1. From germline, CDR1 is LGHNA and CDR2 YNFKEQ. There are 15 residues in the CDR3. CDR3 loop: CASSQGQGDNQPQHF. DNA for the CDR3: TGTGCCAGCAGCCAGGGACAGGGGGACAATCAGCCCCAGCATTTT.

The V call is TRBV7-3, the J call TRBJ1-2; 7 positions agree with TRBD1. With V trimmed by 0 bases and J by 4 bases, 2 bases remained unmatched. Germline assignment: CDR1 SGHTA and CDR2 FQGTGA. This CDR3 is built from 14 residues. CDR3 in amino acids: CASSLTRQGYGYTF. In DNA, the CDR3 is TGTGCCAGCAGCTTAACGAGACAGGGCTATGGCTACACCTTC.

The sample holds many counts of this clone. This chain links TRBV7-9 with TRBJ1-3; no clear D. There are 15 residues in the CDR3. Germline CDR1 is SEHNR and CDR2 is FQNEAQ (reference sequence). V lost 3 bases and J 0 bases, leaving 9 bases between the germline ends. CDR3 in amino acids: CASSFAGSSGNTIYF. For the CDR3, the DNA is TGTGCCAGCAGCTTCGCAGGCAGCTCTGGAAACACCATATATTTT.

This clone was seen only a few times. The V gene is TRBV4-1, the J gene TRBJ2-1; 7 nucleotides line up with TRBD2. In germline, CDR1 is MGHRA, CDR2 YSYEKL. The J segment lost 1 base and the V segment lost 1 base, leaving 7 bases of the junction unmatched. This CDR3 is built from 17 residues. The DNA of the CDR3 is TGCGCCAGCAGCCAAGTGGGTCTAGCGGAATCCTACAATGAGCAGTTCTTC. It yields the protein CASSQVGLAESYNEQFF.

V gene TRBV27 combines with J gene TRBJ2-3; 15 bases match TRBD2. Trimming took 4 bases from V and 5 from J; bases not matched to a gene: 10. In germline, CDR1 is MNHEY, CDR2 SMNVEV (reference sequence). This CDR3 is built from 18 residues. The CDR3: CASSWTSGGAGRLDTQYF. CDR3 coding DNA: TGTGCCAGCAGTTGGACTAGCGGGGGGGCCGGGAGATTAGATACGCAGTATTTT.

The chain joins TRBV4-1 to TRBJ2-5, with D possibly TRBD1 on 6 matching bases. CDR3 size: 13 residues. V lost 7 bases and J 3 bases, leaving 12 bases between the germline ends. Germline V gives CDR1 MGHRA, CDR2 YSYEKL. The CDR3 DNA is TGCGCCAGCAAGAGCAGGGGCGAAGAGACCCAGTACTTC. It encodes CASKSRGEETQYF.

This clone was observed once. V usage is TRBV6-5 and J usage is TRBJ2-1; D possibly corresponds to TRBD1 (6 bases). Germline assignment: CDR1 MNHEY and CDR2 SVGAGI. The V end was cut by 8 bases, the J end by 7 bases, with 18 bases between. The CDR3 is 14 residues long. CDR3 in amino acids: CASGSTTGRNEQFF. In DNA, the CDR3 is TGTGCCAGCGGAAGCACTACAGGGAGAAATGAGCAGTTCTTC.

CDR3 in DNA: TGCGCCAGCAGCTCACAGGGGAGCTCCTACGAGCAGTACTTC. Its protein product is CASSSQGSSYEQYF. The chain combines TRBV5-1 with TRBJ2-7, with 7 bases matching TRBD1. The CDR3 has 14 residues. J gave up 0 bases and V 3 bases, and 3 bases lay outside the gene matches. Per the germline V gene, CDR1 is SGHRS and CDR2 is YFSETQ.

The CDR3 loop reads CAISPPVADGYTF. The CDR3 DNA reads TGTGCCATCAGTCCCCCGGTCGCGGATGGCTACACCTTC. This chain uses TRBV10-3 with TRBJ1-2; D is undetermined. The CDR3 is 13 residues long. The V end was cut by 5 bases, the J end by 6 bases, with 13 bases between. The germline V gene has CDR1 ENHRY and CDR2 SYGVKD.

V usage is TRBV5-6 and J usage is TRBJ2-2; D gene uncertain. CDR3 size: 13 residues. CDR1 SGHDT and CDR2 YYEEEE come from the germline V gene. Trimming left V 0 bases short and J 6 bases short, with 6 bases between. In DNA form, the CDR3 reads TGTGCCAGCAGCTTGGCCTTCCCCGGGGAGCTGTTTTTT. This sequence encodes CASSLAFPGELFF. Drawing the rest from reference TRBV5-6 and TRBJ2-2, the complete variable domain is DAGVTQSPTHLIKTRGQQVTLRCSPKSGHDTVSWYQQALGQGPQFIFQYYEEEERQRGNFPDRFSGHQFPNYSSELNVNALLLGDSALYLCASSLAFPGELFFGEGSRLTVL.

The CDR3 DNA follows: TGTGCCAGCAGCTTAGGGGGGACTCCATACAATGAGCAGTTCTTC. This translates into CASSLGGTPYNEQFF. This sequence joins TRBV11-3 and TRBJ2-1, with a possible D match to TRBD2 (6 bases). The CDR3 consists of 15 residues. Germline CDR1 is SGHNT and CDR2 is YENEEA. Trimming shortened V by 1 base and J by 4 bases, and 11 bases separated the two germline ends.

This clone was recorded a few times. The chain employs TRBV6-1 and TRBJ2-7; 11 bases agree with TRBD2. The CDR3 covers 19 residues. Trimming removed 0 bases from V and 3 bases from J; junction bases left unmatched: 13. The germline V gene encodes CDR1 MNHNS and CDR2 SASEGT. The CDR3 nucleotides read TGTGCCAGCAGTGAAGCATTGAGCGTGCTAGCGGGAGGTAACTACGAGCAGTACTTC. This codes for CASSEALSVLAGGNYEQYF.

The V and J genes are TRBV7-9 and TRBJ2-2, with D perhaps TRBD1 (6 bases). V lost 3 bases, J lost 8 bases, and 19 bases lay in between. CDR3 length: 16 residues. Germline lookup yields CDR1 SEHNR and CDR2 FQNEAQ (reference sequence). CDR3 sequence (DNA): TGTGCCAGCAGCTTCAAAGTTGCACAGGGAATGGGGGAGCTGTTTTTT. Translation gives CASSFKVAQGMGELFF.

The chain links TRBV29-1 to TRBJ2-7, with 9 bases that match TRBD2. V trimming: 6 bases; J trimming: 3 bases; junction bases outside the gene matches: 9. The CDR3 runs 14 residues. Per the germline V gene, CDR1 is SQVTM and CDR2 is ANQGSEA. The CDR3 nucleotides read TGCAGCGTGTGCTGCGGGACTAGCAACTACGAGCAGTACTTC. Protein sequence: CSVCCGTSNYEQYF.

The chain is built from TRBV10-3 and TRBJ2-5, with 13 bases lining up with TRBD2. With V trimmed by 2 bases and J by 5 bases, 8 bases remained unmatched. The germline CDR1 and CDR2 sequences are ENHRY and SYGVKD. The CDR3 sequence is 17 residues long. The CDR3 loop is CAISEQGLAGTGETQYF. The CDR3 coding sequence is TGTGCCATCAGTGAGCAGGGACTAGCGGGGACCGGGGAGACCCAGTACTTC.